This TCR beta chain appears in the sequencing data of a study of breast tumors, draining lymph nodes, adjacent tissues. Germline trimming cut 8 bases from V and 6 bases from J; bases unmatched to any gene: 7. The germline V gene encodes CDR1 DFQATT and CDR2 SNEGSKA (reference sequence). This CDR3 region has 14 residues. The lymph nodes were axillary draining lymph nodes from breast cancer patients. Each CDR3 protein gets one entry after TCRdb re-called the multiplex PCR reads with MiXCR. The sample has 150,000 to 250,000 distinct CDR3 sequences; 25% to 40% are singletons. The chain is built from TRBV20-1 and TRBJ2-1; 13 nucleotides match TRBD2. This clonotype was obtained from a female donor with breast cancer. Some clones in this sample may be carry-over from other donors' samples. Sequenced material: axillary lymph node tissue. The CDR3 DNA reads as TGCAGTACATCCGGACTAGCGGGGGTCAATGAGCAGTTCTTC. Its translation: CSTSGLAGVNEQFF.